Listed below are T cell receptor beta chains from one sample, sequenced in a study of cytomegalovirus exposure and HLA in healthy donors. Method: immunoSEQ multiplex PCR; TCRdb's copy keeps in-frame clones and lacks some. Among some 180,000 clones listed, less than 80% were seen once. Sequenced sample: PBMCs. The source is a man between 18 and 29 years old in good health and CMV-seronegative. Each CDR3 is given with its conserved first and last residue. The D gene is left open where the match is weak. Clone size is stated in some rows and not others, as once, few, many or a class when expanded.

TRBV28	-	TRBJ1-1	TRBD1	TGTGCCAGCAGTCCCTGGACAGGAGCCAACACTGAAGCTTTCTTT	CASSPWTGANTEAFF
TRBV5-1	-	TRBJ2-3	TRBD2	TGCGCCAGCAGCGGAGGGACTAGCGGGCATACTGATACGCAGTATTTT	CASSGGTSGHTDTQYF
TRBV28	-	TRBJ2-1	TRBD2	TGTGCCAGCAGTTTACGGCTAGCGGGGGGTAACAATGAGCAGTTCTTC	CASSLRLAGGNNEQFF
TRBV5-1	-	TRBJ1-2	-	TGCGCCAGCAGCCTCCCGGACAGTAGCTATGGCTACACCTTC	CASSLPDSSYGYTF
TRBV4-2	-	TRBJ1-4	-	TGTGCCAGCAGCCCATCCGGCGGGGATACAACTAATGAAAAACTGTTTTTT	CASSPSGGDTTNEKLFF
TRBV7-6	once	TRBJ2-7	TRBD2	TGTGCCAGCAGCTCTCCGGGGACTAGCGGGAGTTACGAGCAGTACTTC	CASSSPGTSGSYEQYF
TRBV28	-	TRBJ2-7	-	TGTGCCAGCAGTCCCCTTGGGGGAGGTCGGGACGAGCAGTACTTC	CASSPLGGGRDEQYF
TRBV28	-	TRBJ1-3	TRBD1	TGTGCCAGCAGCGTCCCCCTTACAGGGGTGGGAAACACCATATATTTT	CASSVPLTGVGNTIYF
TRBV30	-	TRBJ1-2	-	TGTGCCTGGAGGCGGGGGTCGGGCTACACCTTC	CAWRRGSGYTF
TRBV18	once	TRBJ1-4	-	TGTGCCAGCTCACTAGACATCACTGCAACTAATGAAAAACTGTTTTTT	CASSLDITATNEKLFF
TRBV13	few	TRBJ2-1	TRBD2	TGTGCCAGCAGCTTACTACTAGCGGGAAGCCCCCCCAATCCCCCCCAGGGTGAGCAGTTCTTC	CASSLLLAGSPPNPPQGEQFF
TRBV5-5	-	TRBJ2-5	TRBD1	TGTGCCAGCAGCTCGACAGGGTGGGAGACCCAGTACTTC	CASSSTGWETQYF
TRBV9	-	TRBJ2-5	TRBD2	TGTGCCAGCAGCCCCCGTGTGCTAGCGGGAGATTTAGAGACCCAGTACTTC	CASSPRVLAGDLETQYF
TRBV7-2	-	TRBJ2-3	TRBD1	TGTGCCAGCAGCTTATTCGGACAGGGGGCAACAGATACGCAGTATTTT	CASSLFGQGATDTQYF
TRBV7-2	-	TRBJ2-3	TRBD2	TGTGCCAGCAGCTACCGGAGTAGCGGGGGAGCAGATACGCAGTATTTT	CASSYRSSGGADTQYF
TRBV29-1	-	TRBJ1-2	TRBD1	TGCAGCGTCCAGACAGGGGGCTATGGCTACACCTTC	CSVQTGGYGYTF
TRBV6-1	-	TRBJ1-4	TRBD1	TGTGCCAGCAGTGAGTCCCAGGGGGCCCCAAAACTGTTTTTT	CASSESQGAPKLFF
TRBV7-2	-	TRBJ2-3	-	TGTGCCAGCAGCTTCAGAGAGGGAGATACGCAGTATTTT	CASSFREGDTQYF
TRBV28	-	TRBJ1-1	-	TGTGCCAGCAGCCTGACCAGGGTCAACACTGAAGCTTTCTTT	CASSLTRVNTEAFF
TRBV6-1	-	TRBJ1-4	-	TGTGCCAGCACGGGGGGTGGTAATGAGCTGTTTTTT	CASTGGGNELFF
TRBV9	-	TRBJ2-5	-	TGTGCCAGCAGCGTAGAGAATTCGCCGGGGACCCAGTACTTC	CASSVENSPGTQYF
TRBV27	-	TRBJ2-2	TRBD2	TGTGCCAGCAGTTTATATAGCGGGAGTGGGTCCGGGGAGCTGTTTTTT	CASSLYSGSGSGELFF
TRBV19	-	TRBJ1-4	-	TGTGCCAGTAGTGCAGGGGATGTGAAAGAAAAACTGTTTTTT	CASSAGDVKEKLFF
TRBV9	-	TRBJ2-2	TRBD2	TGTGCCAGCAGCGTAACTAGCGGGGGGGCGAGAGGCGGGGAGCTGTTTTTT	CASSVTSGGARGGELFF
TRBV6-6	-	TRBJ2-5	TRBD2	TGTGCCAGCAGTCGACGCGGGGGGAAGGAGACCCAGTACTTC	CASSRRGGKETQYF
TRBV30	-	TRBJ2-3	TRBD2	TGTGCCTGGAGTGTAGTGCGGACTAGCGGGACCACAGATACGCAGTATTTT	CAWSVVRTSGTTDTQYF
TRBV7-6	-	TRBJ1-2	-	TGTGCCAGTGCCGGACAGAGCTATGGCTACACCTTC	CASAGQSYGYTF
TRBV4-1	few	TRBJ1-4	-	TGCGCCAGCAGCCAGATGCAGGGCATCTCGGAAAAACTGTTTTTT	CASSQMQGISEKLFF
TRBV9	-	TRBJ2-2	-	TGTGCCAGCAGCGTAGCGGGGAAGGAAACCGGGGAGCTGTTTTTT	CASSVAGKETGELFF
TRBV7-9	-	TRBJ1-2	-	TGTGCCAGCAGCTTAGCAGGCGGCGGGTATGGCTACACCTTC	CASSLAGGGYGYTF
TRBV7-7	-	TRBJ2-1	-	TGTGCTAGCAGCTTTGGGCTACACAATGAGCAGTTCTTC	CASSFGLHNEQFF
TRBV5-6	few	TRBJ2-7	-	TGTGCCAGCAGCCAACCGGGACTTACATACGAGCAGTACTTC	CASSQPGLTYEQYF
TRBV7-9	-	TRBJ1-2	TRBD1	TGTGCCAGCAGCACGGGACAGCTCTATGGCTACACCTTC	CASSTGQLYGYTF
TRBV2	-	TRBJ2-3	TRBD2	TGTGCCACGGGGGGAGATACGCAGTATTTT	CATGGDTQYF
TRBV21-1	-	TRBJ1-5	-	TGTGCCAGCAGCAAAGCGCTCAGACAGGCTGGCAATCAGCCCCAGCATTTT	CASSKALRQAGNQPQHF
TRBV15	-	TRBJ2-5	TRBD1	TGTGCCACCAGCAGGGATGGACAGGGAGAGACCCAGTACTTC	CATSRDGQGETQYF
TRBV5-4	-	TRBJ1-1	TRBD1	TGTGCCAGCAGCCAAGGACAGGGGCGGGACGGCACTGAAGCTTTCTTT	CASSQGQGRDGTEAFF
TRBV27	-	TRBJ2-1	-	TGTGCCAGCAGTTTGGGTCGAGCTTTCAGCGATGAGCAGTTCTTC	CASSLGRAFSDEQFF
TRBV2	-	TRBJ2-5	-	TGTGCCAGCAGTGCACCCCTAGCGAGGTTCCAAGAGACCCAGTACTTC	CASSAPLARFQETQYF
TRBV9	-	TRBJ1-5	-	TGTGCCAGCAGCGCCGAGGGAACCGGCAATCAGCCCCAGCATTTT	CASSAEGTGNQPQHF
TRBV2	-	TRBJ1-3	-	TGTGCCAGCAGTTCGGACAGCCCTGGAAACACCATATATTTT	CASSSDSPGNTIYF
TRBV18	many	TRBJ1-6	-	TGTGCCAGCTCCCCAGGGGCTAATTCACCCCTCCACTTT	CASSPGANSPLHF
TRBV28	-	TRBJ2-3	TRBD2	TGTGCCAGCAGTTCCCGACTAGCCGGCACAGATACGCAGTATTTT	CASSSRLAGTDTQYF
TRBV6-6	-	TRBJ1-6	-	TGTGCCAGCAGCCTTACTCGGGGGGATTCACCCCTCCACTTT	CASSLTRGDSPLHF
TRBV30	-	TRBJ2-3	TRBD2	TGTGCCTGGAGTGTATATAGCGGGAGGCCTGATACGCAGTATTTT	CAWSVYSGRPDTQYF
TRBV10-3	few	TRBJ1-5	-	TGTGCCATCAGTGAGGTCGACAGTTTAGGACAGCCCCAGCATTTT	CAISEVDSLGQPQHF
TRBV30	-	TRBJ1-1	-	TGTGCCTGGAGTCGACAGGCAATTGCTGAAGCTTTCTTT	CAWSRQAIAEAFF
TRBV5-1	-	TRBJ2-2	TRBD2	TGCGCCAGCAGCGCGGGACTAGCGGGAGCTGAGGGGGAGCTGTTTTTT	CASSAGLAGAEGELFF
TRBV7-2	-	TRBJ2-7	-	TGTGCCAGCAGCCCGGGCTCCTACGAGCAGTACTTC	CASSPGSYEQYF
TRBV19	few	TRBJ1-1	-	TGTGCCAGTAGTCTCTGGCAGGGGACTGAAGCTTTCTTT	CASSLWQGTEAFF
TRBV27	-	TRBJ2-3	-	TGTGCCAGCAGTTCCCCACTAGATCGATTTTCTATCTATAGCACAGATACGCAGTATTTT	CASSSPLDRFSIYSTDTQYF
TRBV7-9	-	TRBJ2-3	TRBD2	TGTGCCAGCAGGGGGACTAGCGGTTACACAGATACGCAGTATTTT	CASRGTSGYTDTQYF
TRBV28	once	TRBJ2-5	TRBD1	TGTGCCAGCAGTCGGACAGGGGAGGAGACCCAGTACTTC	CASSRTGEETQYF
TRBV28	-	TRBJ2-7	-	TGTGCCAGCGCGGTGGATGGGACTCACTACGAGCAGTACTTC	CASAVDGTHYEQYF
TRBV30	-	TRBJ2-3	-	TGTGCCTGGGGAAGTCTGAGAGGGCGCACAGATACGCAGTATTTT	CAWGSLRGRTDTQYF
TRBV7-3	few	TRBJ2-3	-	TGTGCCAGCAGCTCGCAGCCTACAGGGTTGGCAGATACGCAGTATTTT	CASSSQPTGLADTQYF